This TCR beta chain was captured by sequencing in a study of T-cell memory formation after mild COVID-19. The CDR3 runs 14 residues. The ends were cut back, 8 bases at V and 0 bases at J, with 11 bases in the middle. CDR1 is MNHEY, CDR2 SVGAGI, per germline. TCRdb redid the calling of the 5' RACE reads with MiXCR, one entry per CDR3 protein. The sample holds about 310,000 distinct CDR3 sequences; approximately 15% are singletons and the top ten take roughly 23%. The chain uses TRBV6-5 and TRBJ1-3; D is undetermined. The specimen was PBMCs or a T cell subset sorted from them (not recorded which). The TCR comes from a man aged 18-30 years who had mild COVID-19 (a few samples of this study predate the infection). Cell type and time point are not known. The CDR3 coding sequence is TGTGCCAGCGGCGACGGATACTCTGGAAACACCATATATTTT. Amino acids: CASGDGYSGNTIYF.